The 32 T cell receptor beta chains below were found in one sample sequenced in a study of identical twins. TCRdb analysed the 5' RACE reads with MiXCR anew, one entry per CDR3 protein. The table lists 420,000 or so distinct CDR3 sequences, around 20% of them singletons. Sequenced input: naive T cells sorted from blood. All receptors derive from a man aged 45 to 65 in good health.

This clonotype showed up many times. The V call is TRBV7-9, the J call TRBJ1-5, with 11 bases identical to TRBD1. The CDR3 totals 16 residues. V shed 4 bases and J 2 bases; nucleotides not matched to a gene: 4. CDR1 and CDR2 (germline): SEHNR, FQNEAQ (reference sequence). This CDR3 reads CASSSGTGGRNQPQHF. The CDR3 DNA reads TGTGCCAGCAGCTCCGGGACAGGGGGGCGCAATCAGCCCCAGCATTTT.

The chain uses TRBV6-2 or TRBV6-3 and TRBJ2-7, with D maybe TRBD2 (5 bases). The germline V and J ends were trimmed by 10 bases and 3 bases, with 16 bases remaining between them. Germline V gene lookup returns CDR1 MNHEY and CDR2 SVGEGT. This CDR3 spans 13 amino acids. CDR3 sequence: CATGLATLYEQYF. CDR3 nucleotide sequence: TGTGCCACGGGCTTAGCGACCCTCTACGAGCAGTACTTC.

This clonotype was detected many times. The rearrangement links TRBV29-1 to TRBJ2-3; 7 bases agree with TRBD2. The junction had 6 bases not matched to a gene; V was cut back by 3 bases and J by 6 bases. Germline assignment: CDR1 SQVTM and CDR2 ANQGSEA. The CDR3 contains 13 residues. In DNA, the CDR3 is TGCAGCGTTGATGTGGGAGGGAAGGATACGCAGTATTTT. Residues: CSVDVGGKDTQYF.

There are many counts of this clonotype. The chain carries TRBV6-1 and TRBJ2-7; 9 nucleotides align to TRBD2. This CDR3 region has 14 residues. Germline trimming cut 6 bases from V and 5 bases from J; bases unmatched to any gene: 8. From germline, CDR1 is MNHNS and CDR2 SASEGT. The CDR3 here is CASRPGLANHEQYF. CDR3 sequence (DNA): TGTGCCAGCAGACCCGGACTAGCGAACCACGAGCAGTACTTC.

CDR3 protein: CASSLARFNEQFF. DNA for the CDR3: TGTGCCAGCAGTTTAGCGCGCTTCAATGAGCAGTTCTTC. The V call is TRBV12-3 or TRBV12-4, the J call TRBJ2-1; D is unresolved. The CDR3 length is 13 residues. V lost 0 bases and J lost 6, with 6 bases in between.

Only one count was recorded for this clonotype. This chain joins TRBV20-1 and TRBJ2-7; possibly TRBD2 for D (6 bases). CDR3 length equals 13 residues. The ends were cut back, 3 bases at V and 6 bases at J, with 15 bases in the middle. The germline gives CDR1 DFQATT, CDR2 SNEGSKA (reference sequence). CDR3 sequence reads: CSARDGRAIEQYF. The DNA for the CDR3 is TGCAGTGCTAGGGACGGGAGAGCAATCGAGCAGTACTTC.

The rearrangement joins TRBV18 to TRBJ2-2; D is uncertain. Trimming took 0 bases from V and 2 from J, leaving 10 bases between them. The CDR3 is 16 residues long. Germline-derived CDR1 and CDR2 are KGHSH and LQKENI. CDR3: CASSPPSTINTGELFF. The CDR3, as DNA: TGTGCCAGCTCACCACCGTCCACAATCAACACCGGGGAGCTGTTTTTT.

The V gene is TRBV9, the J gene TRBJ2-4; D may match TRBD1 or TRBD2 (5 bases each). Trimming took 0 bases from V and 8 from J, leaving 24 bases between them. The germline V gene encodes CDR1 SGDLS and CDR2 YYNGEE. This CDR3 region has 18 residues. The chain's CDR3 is CASSVATGAAEPADIQYF. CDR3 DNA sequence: TGTGCCAGCAGCGTAGCTACAGGAGCGGCAGAACCAGCGGACATTCAGTACTTC.

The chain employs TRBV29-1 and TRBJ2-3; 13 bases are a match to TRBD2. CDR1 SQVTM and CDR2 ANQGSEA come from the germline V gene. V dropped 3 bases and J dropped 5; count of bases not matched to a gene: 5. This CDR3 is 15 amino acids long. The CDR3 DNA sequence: TGCAGCGTTGACACTAGCGGGAGGGCCGGAGATACGCAGTATTTT. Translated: CSVDTSGRAGDTQYF.

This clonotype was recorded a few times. CDR3 in amino acids: CASSNQLSGYTF. CDR3 bases: TGCGCCAGCAGCAACCAATTAAGTGGCTACACCTTC. V usage is TRBV5-1 and J usage is TRBJ1-2; D unclear. The V gene lost 4 bases and the J gene lost 7 bases, with 11 bases spanning the gap. Germline CDR1 reads SGHRS; CDR2 reads YFSETQ. This CDR3 has 12 amino acids.

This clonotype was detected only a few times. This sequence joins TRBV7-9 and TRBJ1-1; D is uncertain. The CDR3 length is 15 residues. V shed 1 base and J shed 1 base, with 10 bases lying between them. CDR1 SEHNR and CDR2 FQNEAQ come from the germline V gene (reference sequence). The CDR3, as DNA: TGTGCCAGCAGCTTAGGGGCGGAATGGAACACTGAAGCTTTCTTT. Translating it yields CASSLGAEWNTEAFF.

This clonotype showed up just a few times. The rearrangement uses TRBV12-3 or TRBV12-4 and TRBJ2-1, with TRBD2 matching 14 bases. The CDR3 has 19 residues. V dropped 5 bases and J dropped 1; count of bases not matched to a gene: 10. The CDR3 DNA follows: TGTGCCAGCAGTACTAGACTAGCGGGGGGGCGGGAATCCTACAATGAGCAGTTCTTC. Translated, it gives CASSTRLAGGRESYNEQFF.

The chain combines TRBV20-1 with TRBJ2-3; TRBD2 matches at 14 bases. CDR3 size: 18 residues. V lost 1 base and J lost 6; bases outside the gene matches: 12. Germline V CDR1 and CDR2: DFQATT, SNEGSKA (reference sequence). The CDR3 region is CSARVGTSGRGLVDTQYF. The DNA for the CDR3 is TGCAGTGCTAGAGTGGGGACTAGCGGGAGAGGTTTGGTGGATACGCAGTATTTT.

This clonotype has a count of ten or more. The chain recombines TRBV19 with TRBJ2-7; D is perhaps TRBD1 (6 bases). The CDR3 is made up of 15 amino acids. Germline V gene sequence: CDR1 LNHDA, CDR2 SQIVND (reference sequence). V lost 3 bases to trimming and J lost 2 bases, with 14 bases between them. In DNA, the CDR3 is TGTGCCAGTAGTATCCCCAGACAGGTAACCTACGAGCAGTACTTC. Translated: CASSIPRQVTYEQYF. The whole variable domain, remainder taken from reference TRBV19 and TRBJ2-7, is DGGITQSPKYLFRKEGQNVTLSCEQNLNHDAMYWYRQDPGQGLRLIYYSQIVNDFQKGDIAEGYSVSREKKESFPLTVTSAQKNPTAFYLCASSIPRQVTYEQYFGPGTRLTVT.

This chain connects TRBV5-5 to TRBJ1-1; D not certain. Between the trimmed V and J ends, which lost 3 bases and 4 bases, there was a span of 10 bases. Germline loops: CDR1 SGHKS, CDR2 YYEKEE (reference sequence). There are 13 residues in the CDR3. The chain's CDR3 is CASSWGEATEAFF. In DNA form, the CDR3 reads TGTGCCAGCAGCTGGGGAGAGGCCACTGAAGCTTTCTTT.

CDR3 loop: CASSLQDNIETQYF. The CDR3 DNA is TGTGCCAGCAGTTTACAGGACAACATAGAGACCCAGTACTTC. The chain employs TRBV28 and TRBJ2-5; tentatively, D is TRBD1 (5 bases). From germline, CDR1 is MDHEN and CDR2 SYDVKM. The CDR3 is 14 amino acids. The ends were cut back, 2 bases at V and 4 bases at J, with 11 bases in the middle.

The CDR3 nucleotides are TGTGCCAGCAGTTTTCCCGATAGCAATCAGCCCCAGCATTTT. It codes for CASSFPDSNQPQHF. The chain links TRBV12-3 or TRBV12-4 to TRBJ1-5; no firm D call. The CDR3 has 14 residues. V shed 3 bases and J shed 0 bases, with 6 bases lying between them.

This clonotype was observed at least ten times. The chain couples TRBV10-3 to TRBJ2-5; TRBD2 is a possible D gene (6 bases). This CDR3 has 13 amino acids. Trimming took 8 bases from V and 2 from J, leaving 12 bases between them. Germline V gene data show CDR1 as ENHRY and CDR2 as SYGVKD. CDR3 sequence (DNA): TGTGCCATCCGCCTAGCGATTCAAGAGACCCAGTACTTC. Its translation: CAIRLAIQETQYF.

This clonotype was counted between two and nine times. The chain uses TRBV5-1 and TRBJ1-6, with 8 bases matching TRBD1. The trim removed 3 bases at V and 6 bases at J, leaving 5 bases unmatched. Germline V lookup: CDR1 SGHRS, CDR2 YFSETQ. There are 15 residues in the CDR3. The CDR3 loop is CASSSDRGGNSPLHF. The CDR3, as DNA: TGCGCCAGCAGCTCCGACAGGGGTGGTAATTCACCCCTCCACTTT. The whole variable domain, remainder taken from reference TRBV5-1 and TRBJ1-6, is KAGVTQTPRYLIKTRGQQVTLSCSPISGHRSVSWYQQTPGQGLQFLFEYFSETQRNKGNFPGRFSGRQFSNSRSEMNVSTLELGDSALYLCASSSDRGGNSPLHFGNGTRLTVT.

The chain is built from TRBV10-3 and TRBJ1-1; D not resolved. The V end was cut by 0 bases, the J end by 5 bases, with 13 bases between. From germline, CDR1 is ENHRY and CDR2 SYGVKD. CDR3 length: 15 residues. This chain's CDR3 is CAISESTTLSTEAFF. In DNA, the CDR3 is TGTGCCATCAGTGAGTCGACAACCCTTAGTACTGAAGCTTTCTTT.

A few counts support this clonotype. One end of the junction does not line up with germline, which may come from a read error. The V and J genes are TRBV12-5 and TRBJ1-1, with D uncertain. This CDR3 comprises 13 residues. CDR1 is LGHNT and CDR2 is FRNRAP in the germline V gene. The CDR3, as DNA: TGTGTTAGTGGTCTCACAGAGAACACTGAAGCTTTCTTT. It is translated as CVSGLTENTEAFF.

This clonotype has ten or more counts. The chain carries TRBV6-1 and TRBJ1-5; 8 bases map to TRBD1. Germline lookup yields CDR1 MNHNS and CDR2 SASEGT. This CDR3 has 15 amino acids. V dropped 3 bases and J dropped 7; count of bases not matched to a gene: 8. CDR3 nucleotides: TGTGCCAGCAGTGAGACAGGGGCGGTTGAACAGCCCCAGCATTTT. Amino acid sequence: CASSETGAVEQPQHF.

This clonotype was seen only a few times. The CDR3 nucleotides are TGTGCCAGCACCATAGTGAGCAATGAGCAGTTCTTC. As protein: CASTIVSNEQFF. V and J are TRBV7-9 and TRBJ2-1; no firm D call. CDR3 length: 12 residues. V was pared by 7 bases and J by 6 bases, with 10 bases between. In germline, CDR1 is SEHNR, CDR2 FQNEAQ (reference sequence).

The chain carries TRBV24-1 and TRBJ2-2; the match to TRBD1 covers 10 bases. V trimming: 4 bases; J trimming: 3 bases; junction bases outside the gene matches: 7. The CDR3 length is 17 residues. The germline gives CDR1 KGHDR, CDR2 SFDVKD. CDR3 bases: TGTGCCACCAGTGACAGCGACAGGGGGCGCGACACCGGGGAGCTGTTTTTT. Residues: CATSDSDRGRDTGELFF.

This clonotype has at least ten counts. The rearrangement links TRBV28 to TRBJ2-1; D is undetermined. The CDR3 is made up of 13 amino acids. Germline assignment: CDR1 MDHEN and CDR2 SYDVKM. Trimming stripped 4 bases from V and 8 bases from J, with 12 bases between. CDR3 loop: CASSSGALDEQFF. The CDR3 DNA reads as TGTGCCAGCAGTTCCGGAGCTTTGGATGAGCAGTTCTTC.

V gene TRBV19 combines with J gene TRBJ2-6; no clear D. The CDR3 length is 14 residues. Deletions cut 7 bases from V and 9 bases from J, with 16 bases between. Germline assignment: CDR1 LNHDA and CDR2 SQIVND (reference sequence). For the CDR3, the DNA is TGTGCCAGTACCCGGGCCCTTGGTGGCAACGTCCTGACTTTC. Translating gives CASTRALGGNVLTF.

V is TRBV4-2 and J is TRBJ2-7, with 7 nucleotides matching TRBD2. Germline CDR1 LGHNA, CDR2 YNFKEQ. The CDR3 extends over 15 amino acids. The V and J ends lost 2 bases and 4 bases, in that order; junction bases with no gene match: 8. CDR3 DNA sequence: TGTGCCAGCAGCCAACGGAGGGAGGGATGGTACGAGCAGTACTTC. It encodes CASSQRREGWYEQYF.

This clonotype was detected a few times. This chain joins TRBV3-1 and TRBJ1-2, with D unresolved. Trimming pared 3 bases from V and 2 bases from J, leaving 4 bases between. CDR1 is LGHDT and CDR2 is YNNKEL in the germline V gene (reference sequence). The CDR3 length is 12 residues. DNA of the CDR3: TGTGCCAGCAGCCAGGTCAACTATGGCTACACCTTC. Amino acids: CASSQVNYGYTF.

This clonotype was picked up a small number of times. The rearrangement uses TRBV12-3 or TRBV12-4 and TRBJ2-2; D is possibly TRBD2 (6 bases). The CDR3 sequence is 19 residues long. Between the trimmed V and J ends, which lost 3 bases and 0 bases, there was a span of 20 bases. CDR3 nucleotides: TGTGCCAGCAGTTTGGTCGCTTTTCTCGGGGGAACGAACACCGGGGAGCTGTTTTTT. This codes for CASSLVAFLGGTNTGELFF.

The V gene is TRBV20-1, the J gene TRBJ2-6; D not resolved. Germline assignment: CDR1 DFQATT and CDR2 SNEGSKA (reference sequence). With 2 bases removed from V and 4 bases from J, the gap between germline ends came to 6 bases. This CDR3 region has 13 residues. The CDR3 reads CSARRTGANVLTF. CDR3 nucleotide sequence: TGCAGTGCTAGAAGGACGGGGGCCAACGTCCTGACTTTC.

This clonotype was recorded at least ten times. DNA of the CDR3: TGTGCCAGCAGCTTAGCCGTCATGGTCCTTTGGGGCAGGGCGAACACTGAAGCTTTCTTT. Amino acids: CASSLAVMVLWGRANTEAFF. This sequence joins TRBV7-2 and TRBJ1-1; maybe TRBD1 (5 bases). The CDR3 consists of 20 residues. Between the trimmed V and J ends, which lost 0 bases and 1 base, there was a span of 24 bases. Germline lookup yields CDR1 SGHTA and CDR2 FQGNSA.

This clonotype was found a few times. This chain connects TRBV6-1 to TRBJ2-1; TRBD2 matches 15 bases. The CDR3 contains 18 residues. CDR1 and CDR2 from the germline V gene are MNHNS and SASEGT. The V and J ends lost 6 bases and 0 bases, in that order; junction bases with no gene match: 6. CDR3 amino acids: CASSSGLAGGNSYNEQFF. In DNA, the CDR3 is TGTGCCAGCAGCTCAGGACTAGCGGGGGGGAACTCCTACAATGAGCAGTTCTTC.